Listed here is a single TCR beta chain. The data were taken from a study of tumor-infiltrating lymphocytes in oesophageal squamous cell carcinoma. Germline V gene sequence: CDR1 SGHTA, CDR2 FQGNSA. Unmatched junction bases numbered 12, after V lost 5 bases and J lost 6 bases. The CDR3 contains 16 residues. From the PCR reads, TCRdb called clonotypes with MiXCR, one entry per CDR3 protein. Here the sample spans 9,500 to 15,000 distinct CDR3 sequences, under 70% being singletons. Material for sequencing was esophageal tumor tissue. This clonotype originated in a female donor with esophageal squamous cell carcinoma. The gene calls are TRBV7-2 and TRBJ2-3; TRBD2 matches at 9 bases. The CDR3 reads CASSKGEAGGRDTQYF. The CDR3 DNA sequence: TGTGCCAGCAGCAAGGGAGAAGCGGGAGGCAGGGATACGCAGTATTTT.